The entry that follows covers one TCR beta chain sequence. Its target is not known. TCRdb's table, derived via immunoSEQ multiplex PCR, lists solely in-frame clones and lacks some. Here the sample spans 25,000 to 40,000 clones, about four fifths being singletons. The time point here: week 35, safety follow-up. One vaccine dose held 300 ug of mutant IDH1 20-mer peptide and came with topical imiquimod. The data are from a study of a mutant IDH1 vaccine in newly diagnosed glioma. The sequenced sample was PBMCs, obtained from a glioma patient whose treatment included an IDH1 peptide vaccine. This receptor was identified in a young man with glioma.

The CDR3 nucleotides are TGTGCCAGCAGTTACTCGTCGGGTGGGCCCGTCAAGTTCTTC. Encoded protein: CASSYSSGGPVKFF. The chain combines TRBV6-5 with TRBJ2-1, with unresolved D. The V gene lost 0 bases and the J gene lost 14 bases, with 17 bases spanning the gap. The CDR3 length is 14 residues. Per germline, CDR1 MNHEY and CDR2 SVGAGI.